The sequence of this TCR beta chain was determined in a study of OX40 agonist ivuxolimab in advanced cancers. This CDR3 is 14 amino acids long. V shed 2 bases and J shed 2 bases, with 9 bases lying between them. Germline loops: CDR1 SGDLS, CDR2 YYNGEE. The assay was immunoSEQ multiplex PCR, and TCRdb's table has in-frame clones only and misses some. Altogether some 64,000 clones are present, about 90% being singletons, with the ten largest covering roughly 5.1%. The clonotype originates from an adult with an advanced solid tumor such as melanoma, head and neck, liver or kidney cancer. The chain is built from TRBV9 and TRBJ2-3, with D unresolved. Sequenced here: CD4+ or CD8+ T cells sorted from blood, sampled in a trial of the OX40 agonist ivuxolimab. CDR3 protein: CASSVKSVTDTQYF. CDR3 nucleotide sequence: TGTGCCAGCAGCGTCAAATCGGTCACAGATACGCAGTATTTT.